The T cell receptor beta chain under discussion was sequenced for a study of cytomegalovirus exposure and HLA in healthy donors. There are a few counts of this clone. Its antigen remains unidentified. PCR primers comprised 60 Vbeta and 13 Jbeta primers. Sequenced by immunoSEQ multiplex PCR; TCRdb stores in-frame clones only, minus some. In the table there are 120,000 or so clones, 15% of which are singletons. Looked up from germline, CDR1 is MRHNA and CDR2 is SNTAGT. With V trimmed by 5 bases and J by 0 bases, 7 bases remained unmatched. The CDR3 is 16 amino acids. General observations from the study: TCR beta chain V- and J-gene trimming was linked, in a later analysis, to a missense variant in DCLRE1C. Productive status was seen about 90% or about 30% of the time for most TCR beta V segments in an earlier analysis. Published work reported that the classifier diagnosed cytomegalovirus status with high specificity and sensitivity.

This sequence originates from a young woman in good health and CMV-seronegative. The V gene is TRBV6-4, the J gene TRBJ2-3, with 8 positions matching TRBD1. Sequencing was performed on PBMCs. This CDR3 is CASSSTGGDSTDTQYF. DNA for the CDR3: TGTGCCAGCAGTTCAACAGGGGGTGATAGCACAGATACGCAGTATTTT.